The rows below give T cell receptor beta chains drawn from one sample of a study of blood T cells in healthy people across ages. TCRdb processed the 5' RACE reads anew with MiXCR; each CDR3 protein has one entry. The table includes 600,000 to 850,000 distinct CDR3 sequences, around 25% detected once. The sample was also linked to a second study, of T cells of mothers and their children.

The sequencing sample was made of blood. These receptors were collected from a boy between 10 and 17 years old in good health. CDR3s include the opening cysteine and the closing phenylalanine or tryptophan. The D gene is left open where the match is weak. Size values are once, few and many counts, or a class for expanded clones, and some rows have none.

v_call	clone_size	j_call	d_call	cdr3_nt	cdr3_aa
TRBV5-5	few	TRBJ1-4	TRBD1	TGTGCCAGCGAGACACAAGACAGGGTCGGTGAAAAACTGTTTTTT	CASETQDRVGEKLFF
TRBV29-1	.	TRBJ2-7	TRBD2	TGCAGCGCAGCTACTAGCGGGGGTTGGGAGCAGTACTTC	CSAATSGGWEQYF
TRBV20-1	.	TRBJ1-3	.	TGCAGTGCTAGGGGACCCACTGGAAACACCATATATTTT	CSARGPTGNTIYF
TRBV28	few	TRBJ2-7	.	TGTGCCAGCAGTTCGGGCGGGCCAATCAGCTCCTACGAGCAGTACTTC	CASSSGGPISSYEQYF
TRBV4-1	few	TRBJ2-7	TRBD2	TGCGCCAGCAGCCAGATACTACCGGGGGGGGAGGGCTACGAGCAGCACTTC	CASSQILPGGEGYEQHF
TRBV25-1	.	TRBJ1-4	TRBD1	TGTGCCAGCAGTGATTGGACAGGGTTTACTGAAAAACTGTTTTTT	CASSDWTGFTEKLFF
TRBV6-2/TRBV6-3	.	TRBJ2-5	.	TGTGCCAGCAGTCGAGGGACTCCTCAAGAGACCCAGTACTTC	CASSRGTPQETQYF
TRBV5-1	few	TRBJ2-5	.	TGCGCCAGCAGCTTGGATCCGAGCGGCCAAGAGACCCAGTACTTC	CASSLDPSGQETQYF
TRBV5-1	.	TRBJ2-7	TRBD1	TGCGCCAGCAGCCGCGGACAGGGGGACGACGAGCAGTACTTC	CASSRGQGDDEQYF
TRBV2	few	TRBJ2-3	TRBD2	TGTGCCAGCAGGGAGGGTGGGCTAGCGGCCCGCACAGATACGCAGTATTTT	CASREGGLAARTDTQYF
TRBV29-1	.	TRBJ2-7	.	TGCAGCGTTGCCGGGGGGCAGGGAGGCTACGAGCAGTACTTC	CSVAGGQGGYEQYF
TRBV3-1	.	TRBJ2-2	.	TGTGCCAGCGGACGAGGGGACCACACCGGGGAGCTGTTTTTT	CASGRGDHTGELFF
TRBV4-1	few	TRBJ1-2	.	TGCGCCAGCAGCCAAGAAACATATGGCTACACCTTC	CASSQETYGYTF
TRBV12-3/TRBV12-4	.	TRBJ1-1	.	TGTGCCAGCAGTTTAATATCGAGGGACACTGAAGCTTTCTTT	CASSLISRDTEAFF
TRBV3-1	.	TRBJ1-4	.	TGTGCCAGCAGCCATCGGAGCGGGGGGCGAGATGAAAAACTGTTTTTT	CASSHRSGGRDEKLFF
TRBV6-5	few	TRBJ2-1	.	TGTGCCAGCAGTTACACCCGCCCAGGCGGATACAATGAGCAGTTCTTC	CASSYTRPGGYNEQFF
TRBV12-5	.	TRBJ2-5	TRBD1	TGTGCTAGTGGCCGAAGGGACAGCCAAGAGACCCAGTACTTC	CASGRRDSQETQYF
TRBV11-3	.	TRBJ2-5	.	TGTGCCAGCAGCCTTTCCGCAGGGACCGGAGAGGCCCAGTACTTC	CASSLSAGTGEAQYF
TRBV5-1	.	TRBJ2-5	.	TGCGCCAGCAGCTTGGATGGCTCCCGGGTAGTGGAGACCCAGTACTTC	CASSLDGSRVVETQYF
TRBV6-5	few	TRBJ2-6	.	TGTGCCAGCAGTTTTTTCTCGGGGGGGGCCAACGTCCTGACTTTC	CASSFFSGGANVLTF
TRBV24-1	.	TRBJ2-7	.	TGTGCCACCAGTGATTACCGACAGTCCGAGCAGTACTTC	CATSDYRQSEQYF
TRBV7-8	.	TRBJ1-1	.	TGTGCCAGCAGCTTAGAAGACGGGAACACTGAAGCTTTCTTT	CASSLEDGNTEAFF
TRBV11-1	.	TRBJ2-7	.	TGTGCCAGCAGCTTCAGGCCGGGACGACTTTACGAGCAGTACTTC	CASSFRPGRLYEQYF
TRBV29-1	.	TRBJ2-5	TRBD2	TGCAGCGTTGACAATCGGGCTAGCGGCCAAGAGACCCAGTACTTC	CSVDNRASGQETQYF
TRBV7-9	few	TRBJ2-1	TRBD2	TGTGCCAGCAGCTTAGACGGGGGGAGGGTAGGTGGTGAGCAGTTCTTC	CASSLDGGRVGGEQFF
TRBV13	.	TRBJ2-3	TRBD2	TGTGCCAGCAGCTATAGCGGGAGCGGCGCAGATACGCAGTATTTT	CASSYSGSGADTQYF
TRBV12-3/TRBV12-4	.	TRBJ2-5	TRBD1	TGTGCCAGCAGTCTCTGGACAGGGGACCCCGATGAGACCCAGTACTTC	CASSLWTGDPDETQYF
TRBV4-3	few	TRBJ1-4	.	TGCGCCAGCAGCCAAGATACCGGACAGTATAATGAAAAACTGTTTTTT	CASSQDTGQYNEKLFF
TRBV9	.	TRBJ1-1	.	TGTGCCAGCAGCGCGGGACCGTACACTGAAGCTTTCTTT	CASSAGPYTEAFF
TRBV6-5	.	TRBJ2-1	.	TGTGCCAGCAGTTCCCCGACAGGACACTACAATGAGCAGTTCTTC	CASSSPTGHYNEQFF
TRBV6-5	.	TRBJ2-1	TRBD2	TGTGCCAGCAGTTACTCGTACGCGGGGGGGCTGTCCTACAATGAGCAGTTCTTC	CASSYSYAGGLSYNEQFF
TRBV20-1	few	TRBJ2-3	.	TGCAGTGCTAGGTCCGGAGACACCCCAGATACGCAGTATTTT	CSARSGDTPDTQYF
TRBV5-1	few	TRBJ2-6	.	TGCGCCAGTAGCGTGGACGGCTCTGGGGCCAACGTCCTGACTTTC	CASSVDGSGANVLTF
TRBV4-1	.	TRBJ1-2	.	TGCGCTCTTACCTCAACCACCTTC	CALTSTTF
TRBV19	.	TRBJ2-1	TRBD1	TGTGCCAGTAGTTTCCTAGGACAGGGAGATGAGCAGTTCTTC	CASSFLGQGDEQFF
TRBV29-1	few	TRBJ2-7	TRBD1	TGCAGCGTCCGACATCCGACAGGGACGGGTATTGGGGGCGAGCAGTACTTC	CSVRHPTGTGIGGEQYF
TRBV6-1	few	TRBJ2-1	.	TGTGCCAGCAACCTAGCGGACAGCGATGAGCAGTTCTTC	CASNLADSDEQFF
TRBV6-5	.	TRBJ1-4	.	TGTGCCAGCAGTTACGGGCAGATCGGGGAAAAACTGTTTTTT	CASSYGQIGEKLFF
TRBV5-1	few	TRBJ2-7	.	TGCGCCAGCAGGTGGGACGCGGGGAGCGAGCAGTACTTC	CASRWDAGSEQYF
TRBV9	.	TRBJ2-1	TRBD2	TGTGCCAGCAGCCCACCAGGGACTAGCGGGGAATACAATGAGCAGTTCTTC	CASSPPGTSGEYNEQFF
TRBV7-6	.	TRBJ1-6	.	TGTGCCAGCAGCTTAGCGGCGACGCTGGGAGTTCCCCTCCACTTT	CASSLAATLGVPLHF